Below are 14 T cell receptor beta chains sequenced from a single sample in a study of blood T cell repertoires in COVID-19. The data were produced by immunoSEQ multiplex PCR, yet TCRdb's version contains in-frame clones alone and is incomplete. The table shows 150,000 to 200,000 clones, with 70% to 90% occurring only once. Material: peripheral blood. The receptors stem from a man in his fifties or sixties with active or convalescent COVID-19.

The chain is built from TRBV27 and TRBJ1-6; D not certain. V was shortened by 0 bases and J by 11 bases, with 14 bases between the two germline ends. Germline CDR1 is MNHEY and CDR2 is SMNVEV (reference sequence). The length of the CDR3 is 15 residues. The CDR3 coding sequence is TGTGCCAGCAGTTTATCACCAGTTATCGCGGCACCCCTCCACTTT. Protein product: CASSLSPVIAAPLHF.

This rearrangement joins TRBV19 to TRBJ1-4, with D possibly matching TRBD1 (6 bases). Per germline, CDR1 LNHDA and CDR2 SQIVND (reference sequence). The V gene lost 6 bases and the J gene lost 3 bases, with 17 bases spanning the gap. The CDR3 contains 16 residues. This chain's CDR3 is CASSGPPGGPNEKLFF. CDR3 coding DNA: TGTGCCAGTAGCGGGCCTCCGGGGGGCCCTAATGAAAAACTGTTTTTT.

The rearrangement joins TRBV2 to TRBJ1-6, with 7 positions matching TRBD1. Losses at the gene ends were 7 bases for V and 14 bases for J; bases not matched to a gene: 11. This CDR3 contains 13 residues. Germline V lookup: CDR1 SNHLY, CDR2 FYNNEI. CDR3: CASTTGVLRALHF. CDR3 sequence (DNA): TGTGCCAGCACTACAGGGGTCCTGCGTGCCCTCCACTTT.

The chain couples TRBV7-9 to TRBJ2-1; TRBD1 agrees at 9 bases. Germline V gene lookup returns CDR1 SEHNR and CDR2 FQNEAQ (reference sequence). V lost 5 bases and J lost 2; bases outside the gene matches: 4. The CDR3 consists of 15 residues. CDR3 coding DNA: TGTGCCAGCAGCCCTGGACAGGGGACCTACAATGAGCAGTTCTTC. It encodes CASSPGQGTYNEQFF.

This clone was seen a single time. The chain couples TRBV5-1 to TRBJ1-3; D uncertain. CDR3 length: 17 amino acids. Per the germline V gene, CDR1 is SGHRS and CDR2 is YFSETQ. The V end was cut by 2 bases, the J end by 4 bases, with 19 bases between. CDR3 bases: TGCGCCAGCAGCTTCGTTAGACACAACCACGAAGGAAACACCATATATTTT. Its translation is CASSFVRHNHEGNTIYF.

This clone came up many times. The gene calls are TRBV10-3 and TRBJ2-3; D is undetermined. Trimming took 5 bases from V and 5 from J, leaving 8 bases between them. The CDR3 is 12 residues long. Per the germline V gene, CDR1 is ENHRY and CDR2 is SYGVKD. The CDR3 DNA sequence: TGTGCCATCAGTCAGGTAGGAGATACGCAGTATTTT. Translation gives CAISQVGDTQYF.

The rearrangement uses TRBV5-5 and TRBJ2-3; perhaps TRBD1 as D (5 bases). The length of the CDR3 is 14 residues. The germline CDR1 and CDR2 sequences are SGHKS and YYEKEE (reference sequence). Trimming removed 2 bases at V and 1 base at J, with 8 bases between. The CDR3 is CASSFGRGTDTQYF. The CDR3 coding sequence is TGTGCCAGCAGCTTTGGCAGGGGCACAGATACGCAGTATTTT.

The V and J genes are TRBV2 and TRBJ1-5, with TRBD1 identical over 8 bases. This CDR3 comprises 15 residues. The germline CDR1 and CDR2 sequences are SNHLY and FYNNEI. V lost 6 bases and J lost 3; bases outside the gene matches: 7. DNA for the CDR3: TGTGCCAGCAGCTACCGGGACAGGTACAATCAGCCCCAGCATTTT. Amino acid sequence: CASSYRDRYNQPQHF.

The J gene is TRBJ2-2, the V gene TRBV25-1; 9 nucleotides line up with TRBD1. Losses at the gene ends were 5 bases for V and 8 bases for J; bases not matched to a gene: 3. Germline V CDR1 and CDR2: MGHDK, SYGVNS. The CDR3 is made up of 13 amino acids. The CDR3 loop reads CASSTGGGGELFF. CDR3 in DNA: TGTGCCAGCAGTACAGGGGGCGGAGGGGAGCTGTTTTTT.

On this clone: The identical CDR3 is also encoded by other nucleotide sequences in the sample. The genes are TRBV12-3 or TRBV12-4 and TRBJ1-2; perhaps TRBD1 as D (6 bases). CDR3 length: 13 residues. With 2 bases removed from V and 4 bases from J, the gap between germline ends came to 8 bases. The CDR3, as DNA: TGTGCCAGCAGTTTACAAGGGGGCTATGGCTACACCTTC. Translated, it gives CASSLQGGYGYTF.

V is TRBV3-1 (or the pseudogene TRBV3-2) and J is TRBJ1-4; TRBD1 aligns across 9 bases. CDR1 is LGHDT and CDR2 is YNNKEL in the germline V gene (reference sequence). The CDR3 sequence is 16 residues long. Unmatched junction bases numbered 4, after V lost 4 bases and J lost 1 base. CDR3 residues: CASSRGTGLTNEKLFF. As DNA, the CDR3 is TGTGCCAGCAGCCGGGGGACAGGGCTAACTAATGAAAAACTGTTTTTT.

This sequence joins TRBV19 and TRBJ1-1; the D gene is possibly TRBD1 (6 bases). CDR3 length: 14 residues. The germline V gene has CDR1 LNHDA and CDR2 SQIVND (reference sequence). With 1 base removed from V and 10 bases from J, the gap between germline ends came to 16 bases. This CDR3 reads CASSIGQSATGAFF. CDR3 DNA sequence: TGTGCCAGTAGTATAGGCCAATCAGCGACAGGAGCTTTCTTT.

This chain links TRBV27 with TRBJ1-6; 7 positions agree with TRBD1. The CDR3 has 13 amino acids. Germline V CDR1 and CDR2: MNHEY, SMNVEV (reference sequence). Unmatched junction bases numbered 4, after V lost 4 bases and J lost 10 bases. The DNA of the CDR3 is TGTGCCAGCAGTTCCCACAGGGGATCACCCCTCCACTTT. Its translation is CASSSHRGSPLHF.

This sequence joins TRBV2 and TRBJ2-7; 7 bases fit TRBD1. Germline trimming cut 6 bases from V and 0 bases from J; bases unmatched to any gene: 11. The CDR3 length is 16 residues. Germline lookup yields CDR1 SNHLY and CDR2 FYNNEI. CDR3 in amino acids: CASRNTGASLSYEQYF. The DNA for the CDR3 is TGTGCCAGCAGGAACACAGGGGCGTCACTCTCCTACGAGCAGTACTTC.